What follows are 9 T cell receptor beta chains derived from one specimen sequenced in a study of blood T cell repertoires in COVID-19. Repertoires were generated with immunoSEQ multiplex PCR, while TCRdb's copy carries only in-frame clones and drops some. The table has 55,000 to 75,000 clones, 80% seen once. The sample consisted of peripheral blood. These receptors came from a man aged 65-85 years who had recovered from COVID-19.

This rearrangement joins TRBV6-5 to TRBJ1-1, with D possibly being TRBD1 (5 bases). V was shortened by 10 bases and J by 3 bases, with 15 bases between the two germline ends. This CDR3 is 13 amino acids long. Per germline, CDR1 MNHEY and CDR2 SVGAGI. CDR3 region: CATLEAGHTEAFF. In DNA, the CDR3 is TGTGCCACACTCGAAGCAGGGCACACTGAAGCTTTCTTT.

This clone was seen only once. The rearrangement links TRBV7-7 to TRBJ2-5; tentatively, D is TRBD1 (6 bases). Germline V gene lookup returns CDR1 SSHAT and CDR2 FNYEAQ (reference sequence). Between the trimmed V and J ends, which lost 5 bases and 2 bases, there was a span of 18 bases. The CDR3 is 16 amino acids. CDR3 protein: CASSQQGPAFQETQYF. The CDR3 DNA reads TGTGCCAGCAGCCAACAGGGTCCTGCTTTTCAAGAGACCCAGTACTTC.

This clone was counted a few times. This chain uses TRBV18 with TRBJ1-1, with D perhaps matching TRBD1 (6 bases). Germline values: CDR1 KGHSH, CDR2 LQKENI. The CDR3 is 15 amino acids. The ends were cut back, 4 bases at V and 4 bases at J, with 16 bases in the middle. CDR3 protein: CASSLIQGGGTEAFF. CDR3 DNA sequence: TGTGCCAGCTCACTAATTCAGGGAGGGGGCACTGAAGCTTTCTTT.

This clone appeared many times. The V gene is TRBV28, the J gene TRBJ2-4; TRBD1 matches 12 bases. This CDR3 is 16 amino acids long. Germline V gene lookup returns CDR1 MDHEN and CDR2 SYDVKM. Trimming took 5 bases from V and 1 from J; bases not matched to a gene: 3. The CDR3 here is CASSGTGGSAKNIQYF. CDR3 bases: TGTGCCAGCAGTGGGACAGGGGGCTCGGCCAAAAACATTCAGTACTTC.

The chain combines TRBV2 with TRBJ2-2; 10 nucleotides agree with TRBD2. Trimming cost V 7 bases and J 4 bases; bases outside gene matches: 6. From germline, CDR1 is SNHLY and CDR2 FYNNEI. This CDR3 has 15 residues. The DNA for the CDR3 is TGTGCCAGCAAAACTAGCGGGATTACCACCGGGGAGCTGTTTTTT. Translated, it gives CASKTSGITTGELFF.

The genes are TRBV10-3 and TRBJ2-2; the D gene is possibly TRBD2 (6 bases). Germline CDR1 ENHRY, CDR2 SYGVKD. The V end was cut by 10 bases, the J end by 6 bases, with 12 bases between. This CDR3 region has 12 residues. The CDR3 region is CATARESGELFF. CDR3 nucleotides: TGTGCCACCGCCCGGGAGTCCGGGGAGCTGTTTTTT.

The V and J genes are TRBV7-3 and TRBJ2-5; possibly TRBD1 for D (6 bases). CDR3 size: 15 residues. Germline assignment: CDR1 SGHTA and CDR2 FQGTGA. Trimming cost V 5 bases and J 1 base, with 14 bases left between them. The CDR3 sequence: CASSQRQAPQETQYF. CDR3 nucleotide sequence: TGTGCCAGCAGCCAAAGACAGGCTCCCCAAGAGACCCAGTACTTC.

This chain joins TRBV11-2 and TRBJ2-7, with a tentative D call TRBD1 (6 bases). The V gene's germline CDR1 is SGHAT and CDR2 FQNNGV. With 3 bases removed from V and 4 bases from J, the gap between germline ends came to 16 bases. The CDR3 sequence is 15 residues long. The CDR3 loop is CASSLGRGIMYEQYF. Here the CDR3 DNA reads TGTGCCAGCAGCTTGGGCAGGGGCATCATGTACGAGCAGTACTTC.

This CDR3 reads CASSLTGQLSNQPQHF. The CDR3 nucleotides are TGTGCCAGCAGCTTAACGGGACAGCTTAGCAATCAGCCCCAGCATTTT. This chain connects TRBV5-6 to TRBJ1-5; 7 nucleotides line up with TRBD1. With V trimmed by 2 bases and J by 0 bases, 5 bases remained unmatched. CDR3 length equals 16 residues. Germline V gene data show CDR1 as SGHDT and CDR2 as YYEEEE.